The 29 T cell receptor beta chains below were found in one sample sequenced in a study of CD8 T cells in ankylosing spondylitis. From the 5' RACE reads, TCRdb called clonotypes with MiXCR, one entry per CDR3 protein. The data hold under 250,000 distinct CDR3 sequences, with about 10% observed a single time. Sample: blood, either unsorted or a sorted T cell fraction (not recorded which). The receptor set was obtained from a male donor with ankylosing spondylitis or in good health (not recorded which).

V gene TRBV11-3 combines with J gene TRBJ2-3; a weak D match, TRBD1 (6 bases). The length of the CDR3 is 14 residues. Between the trimmed V and J ends, which lost 5 bases and 1 base, there was a span of 10 bases. The V gene's germline CDR1 is SGHNT and CDR2 YENEEA. The CDR3 DNA sequence: TGTGCCAGCAGCGAGGACAGCCGCACAGATACGCAGTATTTT. The encoded protein is CASSEDSRTDTQYF.

This clonotype has a count of ten or more. The V gene is TRBV7-6, the J gene TRBJ2-5; D is possibly TRBD1 or TRBD2 (5 bases each). Germline CDR1 SGHVS, CDR2 FNYEAQ. Trimming cost V 1 base and J 1 base, with 16 bases left between them. The CDR3 runs to 17 residues. CDR3 in DNA: TGTGCCAGCAGCTTAGACGGTATAACGGGGCGCCAAGAGACCCAGTACTTC. Translated, it gives CASSLDGITGRQETQYF.

This clonotype has ten or more counts. This rearrangement joins TRBV20-1 to TRBJ2-7; 8 bases are a match to TRBD2. V was clipped by 6 bases and J by 0 bases; unmatched bases: 10. Germline CDR1 DFQATT, CDR2 SNEGSKA (reference sequence). The CDR3 extends over 15 amino acids. Here the CDR3 reads CSADSGTEISYEQYF. DNA of the CDR3: TGCAGTGCCGATAGCGGGACCGAAATCTCCTACGAGCAGTACTTC.

The chain employs TRBV9 and TRBJ2-5, with unresolved D. V gave up 3 bases and J gave up 5 bases, with 8 bases separating them. The CDR3 totals 12 residues. Germline loops: CDR1 SGDLS, CDR2 YYNGEE. The CDR3 is CASSDRSETQYF. For the CDR3, the DNA is TGTGCCAGCAGCGACCGCTCCGAGACCCAGTACTTC.

There are a few counts of this clonotype. The V gene is TRBV5-1, the J gene TRBJ2-7; 8 bases line up with TRBD1. Germline trimming cut 4 bases from V and 4 bases from J; bases unmatched to any gene: 10. CDR1 is SGHRS, CDR2 YFSETQ, per germline. CDR3 size: 15 residues. Here the CDR3 reads CASSPGRGLKYEQYF. The DNA for the CDR3 is TGCGCCAGCAGCCCTGGCAGGGGGCTTAAGTACGAGCAGTACTTC.

V gene TRBV7-8 combines with J gene TRBJ2-7, with TRBD1 matching over 8 bases. This CDR3 has 12 residues. In germline, CDR1 is SGHVS, CDR2 FQNEAQ. Trimming at V came to 7 bases and at J to 7 bases, leaving 6 bases not matched to a gene. CDR3 in DNA: TGTGCCAGCAAAAAAACAGGGGGAGAGCAGTACTTC. Protein: CASKKTGGEQYF.

The V and J genes are TRBV10-3 and TRBJ2-1; no firm D call. Germline CDR1 and CDR2: ENHRY and SYGVKD. V was cut by 5 bases and J by 5 bases, with 7 bases left in between. The CDR3 contains 12 residues. The CDR3 DNA reads as TGTGCCATCAGTTTGACACACAATGAGCAGTTCTTC. Residues: CAISLTHNEQFF.

This clonotype was counted many times. This chain connects TRBV9 to TRBJ2-1; no reliable D call. V lost 0 bases and J lost 10, with 11 bases in between. The V gene's germline CDR1 is SGDLS and CDR2 YYNGEE. The CDR3 spans 13 residues. The CDR3 bases are TGTGCCAGCAGCGTAGTGACTCGCAGGGAGCAGTTCTTC. It codes for CASSVVTRREQFF.

This clonotype was counted a single time. The chain combines TRBV7-8 with TRBJ2-2; 10 positions agree with TRBD2. V shed 5 bases and J 7 bases; nucleotides not matched to a gene: 7. There are 15 residues in the CDR3. Germline V lookup: CDR1 SGHVS, CDR2 FQNEAQ. Here the CDR3 DNA reads TGTGCCAGCAGCCTTCCCCGACTAGCGGGCGGGGAGCTGTTTTTT. It encodes CASSLPRLAGGELFF.

V usage is TRBV9 and J usage is TRBJ2-6; D possibly matches TRBD1 or TRBD2 (5 bases each). Germline lookup yields CDR1 SGDLS and CDR2 YYNGEE. The CDR3 loop spans 17 amino acids. Deletions cut 3 bases from V and 0 bases from J, with 13 bases between. CDR3 sequence reads: CASSAGTASSGANVLTF. DNA for the CDR3: TGTGCCAGCAGCGCTGGGACCGCCAGCTCTGGGGCCAACGTCCTGACTTTC.

This clonotype was recorded at least ten times. The chain recombines TRBV10-3 with TRBJ2-2; either TRBD1 or TRBD2 may fit D (6 bases each). The CDR3 totals 13 residues. Germline V gene sequence: CDR1 ENHRY, CDR2 SYGVKD. Trimming left V 8 bases short and J 9 bases short, with 16 bases between. In DNA form, the CDR3 reads TGTGCCATCCGACCCCCGGGGGCCAGGGAGCTGTTTTTT. As protein: CAIRPPGARELFF.

The rearrangement uses TRBV7-9 and TRBJ2-3; D is undetermined. CDR3 size: 17 residues. CDR1 SEHNR and CDR2 FQNEAQ come from the germline V gene (reference sequence). Trimming left V 2 bases short and J 0 bases short, with 15 bases between. The CDR3: CASSLIQAIPSTDTQYF. Written as DNA, the CDR3 is TGTGCCAGCAGCTTAATCCAGGCAATTCCTAGCACAGATACGCAGTATTTT.

In this sample, this clonotype turned up many times. The chain combines TRBV20-1 with TRBJ2-7; a weak D match, TRBD2 (6 bases). The CDR3 totals 15 residues. The V end was cut by 1 base, the J end by 4 bases, with 17 bases between. Germline lookup yields CDR1 DFQATT and CDR2 SNEGSKA (reference sequence). CDR3 amino acids: CSARAALRGRYEQYF. CDR3 coding DNA: TGCAGTGCTAGAGCGGCCTTGAGAGGGAGGTACGAGCAGTACTTC.

The chain joins TRBV30 to TRBJ2-3; 8 bases fit TRBD1. The CDR3 runs 13 residues. Unmatched junction bases numbered 6, after V lost 7 bases and J lost 3 bases. From germline, CDR1 is GTSNPN and CDR2 SVGIG (reference sequence). Written as DNA, the CDR3 is TGTGCCTCCCAGGGGGCCACTACAGATACGCAGTATTTT. The encoded protein is CASQGATTDTQYF.

The chain couples TRBV11-1 to TRBJ2-7, with 8 bases identical to TRBD1. The J segment lost 4 bases and the V segment lost 3 bases, leaving 11 bases of the junction unmatched. The germline V gene encodes CDR1 SGHAT and CDR2 FQDESV (reference sequence). The CDR3 length is 16 residues. CDR3: CASSFTQDRGVYEQYF. In DNA, the CDR3 is TGTGCCAGCAGCTTCACCCAAGACAGGGGAGTATACGAGCAGTACTTC.

The genes are TRBV5-1 and TRBJ2-1, with 9 bases fitting TRBD2. The V gene end was trimmed by 0 bases and the J gene end by 0 bases; junction bases not matched to a gene: 1. The CDR3 sequence is 16 residues long. Germline CDR1 SGHRS, CDR2 YFSETQ. As DNA, the CDR3 is TGCGCCAGCAGCTTGGGTAGCGGGAGCTCCTACAATGAGCAGTTCTTC. Translating gives CASSLGSGSSYNEQFF.

This clonotype showed up many times. The chain joins TRBV29-1 to TRBJ1-1; tentative D call: TRBD1 (5 bases). Germline V gene lookup returns CDR1 SQVTM and CDR2 ANQGSEA. The length of the CDR3 is 13 residues. The V and J ends lost 3 bases and 2 bases respectively, with 10 bases between them. The CDR3 nucleotides read TGCAGCGTTGAGGGGACGGTAAACACTGAAGCTTTCTTT. Translation: CSVEGTVNTEAFF.

The chain joins TRBV5-1 to TRBJ2-1; no firm D call. With 4 bases removed from V and 5 bases from J, the gap between germline ends came to 7 bases. Germline-derived CDR1 and CDR2 are SGHRS and YFSETQ. The CDR3 is 12 residues long. The CDR3 DNA is TGCGCCAGCAGCCTAGACGACAATGAGCAGTTCTTC. Its protein product is CASSLDDNEQFF.

This clonotype was counted at least ten times. The rearrangement joins TRBV9 to TRBJ2-5, with D tentatively TRBD1 or TRBD2 (6 bases each). V lost 4 bases to trimming and J lost 1 base, with 20 bases between them. CDR3 length equals 17 residues. Germline CDR1 and CDR2: SGDLS and YYNGEE. The CDR3 DNA follows: TGTGCCAGCAGCCCCCGCCCGGGGGCCCTAGGCCAAGAGACCCAGTACTTC. Its protein product is CASSPRPGALGQETQYF.

The sample holds a few counts of this clonotype. V and J are TRBV5-1 and TRBJ2-5; 9 bases agree with TRBD2. V lost 0 bases, J lost 5 bases, and 8 bases stayed unmatched. This CDR3 spans 16 amino acids. Germline V gene lookup returns CDR1 SGHRS and CDR2 YFSETQ. DNA of the CDR3: TGCGCCAGCAGCTTGGTTGGTAGCGGGAGTGGGGAGACCCAGTACTTC. This codes for CASSLVGSGSGETQYF. The full variable domain, its missing parts supplied by reference TRBV5-1 and TRBJ2-5, is KAGVTQTPRYLIKTRGQQVTLSCSPISGHRSVSWYQQTPGQGLQFLFEYFSETQRNKGNFPGRFSGRQFSNSRSEMNVSTLELGDSALYLCASSLVGSGSGETQYFGPGTRLLVL.

The chain is built from TRBV4-1 and TRBJ1-5, with 7 bases fitting TRBD1. V dropped 8 bases and J dropped 4; count of bases not matched to a gene: 8. Germline CDR1 MGHRA, CDR2 YSYEKL. The CDR3 totals 14 residues. The CDR3 sequence: CASAPPGGNQPQHF. CDR3 sequence (DNA): TGCGCCAGCGCACCGCCAGGGGGAAATCAGCCCCAGCATTTT.

This rearrangement joins TRBV29-1 to TRBJ2-5, with TRBD1 as a possible D gene (5 bases). CDR1 and CDR2 from the germline V gene are SQVTM and ANQGSEA. CDR3 size: 12 residues. Trimming left V 8 bases short and J 4 bases short, with 14 bases between. The CDR3 protein is CSSQGGGETQYF. The CDR3 nucleotides read TGCAGCTCTCAGGGTGGTGGAGAGACCCAGTACTTC.

This clonotype has just a few counts. The chain couples TRBV19 to TRBJ2-1, with 9 bases aligning to TRBD1. CDR1 and CDR2 from the germline V gene are LNHDA and SQIVND (reference sequence). V dropped 4 bases and J dropped 3; count of bases not matched to a gene: 7. The CDR3 totals 16 residues. CDR3 nucleotide sequence: TGTGCCAGTAGTAAAACGGGACAGGGACTCTACAATGAGCAGTTCTTC. Protein sequence: CASSKTGQGLYNEQFF.

This clonotype was seen a few times. The gene calls are TRBV4-2 and TRBJ2-1; D is perhaps TRBD2 (6 bases). CDR1 and CDR2 (germline): LGHNA, YNFKEQ. Trimming removed 4 bases at V and 2 bases at J, with 12 bases between. The CDR3 extends over 15 amino acids. The CDR3 loop reads CASSLTRGPYNEQFF. In DNA, the CDR3 is TGTGCCAGCAGCCTGACTAGAGGTCCCTACAATGAGCAGTTCTTC.

This clonotype was found many times. The chain carries TRBV28 and TRBJ1-4; D call uncertain. CDR1 and CDR2 from the germline V gene are MDHEN and SYDVKM. The CDR3 totals 12 residues. With 7 bases removed from V and 8 bases from J, the gap between germline ends came to 11 bases. The CDR3 protein is CASTTLNEKLFF. CDR3 DNA sequence: TGTGCCAGCACTACCCTTAACGAAAAACTGTTTTTT.

This clonotype was seen many times. V is TRBV15 and J is TRBJ2-2, with TRBD2 as a possible D gene (5 bases). The CDR3 is made up of 15 amino acids. The V and J ends lost 0 bases and 4 bases respectively, with 9 bases between them. Germline CDR1 LNHNV, CDR2 YYDKDF (reference sequence). The CDR3, as DNA: TGTGCCACCAGCAGAGATGGGGAGATCACCGGGGAGCTGTTTTTT. This gives the protein CATSRDGEITGELFF.

In this sample, this clonotype turned up a few times. The rearrangement joins TRBV7-8 to TRBJ2-1, with 8 bases matching TRBD2. This CDR3 spans 15 amino acids. Trimming cost V 2 bases and J 8 bases; bases outside gene matches: 8. The germline V gene encodes CDR1 SGHVS and CDR2 FQNEAQ. The CDR3 nucleotides read TGTGCCAGCAGCTTAATTGAGACTAGCGTCTATGAGCAGTTCTTC. This gives the protein CASSLIETSVYEQFF.

This clonotype occurred a few times. The chain joins TRBV29-1 to TRBJ2-3; a weak D match, TRBD1 (5 bases). The germline V and J ends were trimmed by 3 bases and 0 bases, with 10 bases remaining between them. CDR3 length equals 14 residues. In germline, CDR1 is SQVTM, CDR2 ANQGSEA. The CDR3 is CSVDWGWSTDTQYF. As DNA, the CDR3 is TGCAGCGTTGATTGGGGCTGGAGCACAGATACGCAGTATTTT.

In this sample, this clonotype turned up many times. This chain links TRBV29-1 with TRBJ2-1; 12 bases align to TRBD2. CDR3 length: 15 amino acids. The V gene's germline CDR1 is SQVTM and CDR2 ANQGSEA. The V segment lost 2 bases and the J segment 5 bases; nucleotides outside the gene matches: 4. The CDR3: CSVEFGLAGNNEQFF. The DNA for the CDR3 is TGCAGCGTTGAATTTGGACTAGCGGGAAACAATGAGCAGTTCTTC.